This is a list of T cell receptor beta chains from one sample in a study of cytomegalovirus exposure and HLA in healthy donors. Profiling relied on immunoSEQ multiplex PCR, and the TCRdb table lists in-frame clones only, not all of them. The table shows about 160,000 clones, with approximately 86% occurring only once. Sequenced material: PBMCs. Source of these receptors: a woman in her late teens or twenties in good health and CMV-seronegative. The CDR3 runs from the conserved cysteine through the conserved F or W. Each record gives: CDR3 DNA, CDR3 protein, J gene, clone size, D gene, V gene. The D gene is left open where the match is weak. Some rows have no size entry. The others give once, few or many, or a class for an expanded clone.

TGTGCCAGCAGCTTCAGCGGGAGTTGGGACAATGAGCAGTTCTTC CASSFSGSWDNEQFF TRBJ2-1 NA TRBD2 TRBV7-3
TGTGCCAGCAGCCCGGGGTCGTTAGAGTACACCTTC CASSPGSLEYTF TRBJ1-2 NA NA TRBV6-5
TGTGCCAGCATCAGGGACAGGGGGTCCTACGAGCAGTACTTC CASIRDRGSYEQYF TRBJ2-7 NA TRBD1 TRBV2
TGTGCCAGCAGCTTAGTTGTCGCAGGAAATGAAAAACTGTTTTTT CASSLVVAGNEKLFF TRBJ1-4 once NA TRBV13
TGCAGCGTTGAAGATCGAGGCGGGATTGACTACGAGCAGTACTTC CSVEDRGGIDYEQYF TRBJ2-7 NA NA TRBV29-1
TGTGCCAGCAGTGAAGAGTTCAGGGGTGGGGATACGCAGTATTTT CASSEEFRGGDTQYF TRBJ2-3 NA NA TRBV2
TGCGCCAGCAGCCAAGATACGCAGGGGAAGTTCTTC CASSQDTQGKFF TRBJ2-1 NA NA TRBV4-1
TGTGCCAGCAGTTACGGGAGGGGACAGCCCCAGCATTTT CASSYGRGQPQHF TRBJ1-5 NA NA TRBV6-5
TGTGCCAGCAGCACCCTAGCGGGAACCCAAGAGACCCAGTACTTC CASSTLAGTQETQYF TRBJ2-5 NA TRBD2 TRBV7-9
TGTGCCAGCAGTTTAATCGCAGGGGGCTCCTACGAGCAGTACTTC CASSLIAGGSYEQYF TRBJ2-7 NA TRBD1 TRBV27
TGCGCCAGCAGCCAGGTCAGACTAGCGGAGACCGGGGAGCTGTTTTTT CASSQVRLAETGELFF TRBJ2-2 NA TRBD2 TRBV4-1
TGTGCCAGCAGCGTAGGGACAAAGGCGACCGTCCAGACAGATACGCAGTATTTT CASSVGTKATVQTDTQYF TRBJ2-3 NA NA TRBV9
TGTGCCAGCAGCTTATCACCCGGGACAGGCAATCAGCCCCAGCATTTT CASSLSPGTGNQPQHF TRBJ1-5 NA TRBD1 TRBV7-9
TGTGCCCTGGGCCCGTCCAGCACAGATACGCAGTATTTT CALGPSSTDTQYF TRBJ2-3 NA NA TRBV2
TGTGCCAGCAGCCCCACCGGGGGACGGGACCAGTTCTTC CASSPTGGRDQFF TRBJ2-1 NA NA TRBV7-6
TGTGCCAGCAGCTTAATTATAGCGGGGGGGCCCGAGACCCAGTACTTC CASSLIIAGGPETQYF TRBJ2-5 NA TRBD2 TRBV7-9
TGTGCCAGCAGCATTTCTTCGGGGGATCCCCCCAATGGCTACACCTTC CASSISSGDPPNGYTF TRBJ1-2 NA NA TRBV4-2
TGTGCCACCCGAGCGGGGGTAAGCAATCAGCCCCAGCATTTT CATRAGVSNQPQHF TRBJ1-5 NA NA TRBV2
TGTGCCAGCAGCGTACATCCAGAAATGGATACGCAGTATTTT CASSVHPEMDTQYF TRBJ2-3 NA NA TRBV9
TGTGCCAGCTCACCAGCGAATTCCGGGACAGGGGTCAATGAGCAGTTCTTC CASSPANSGTGVNEQFF TRBJ2-1 NA TRBD1 TRBV18
TGTGCCAGCGGCCTAGCGGGGGGGACTCTCGAGCAGTACTTC CASGLAGGTLEQYF TRBJ2-7 few TRBD2 TRBV6-5
TGCGGGGGGACGGGGCGGGATACGCAGTATTTT CGGTGRDTQYF TRBJ2-3 NA NA TRBV20-1
TGTGCCAGCAGTTCGGAGATGGCGGGTCACTTCTTT CASSSEMAGHFF TRBJ1-1 NA NA TRBV28
TGCGCCAGCAGCCCCTCAGGCCGGGGTGGGGCGGGGGAGACCCAGTACTTC CASSPSGRGGAGETQYF TRBJ2-5 NA NA TRBV4-1
TGCAGCGTGACGGGGACAGGGGAGGAAGAGACCCAGTACTTC CSVTGTGEEETQYF TRBJ2-5 NA TRBD1 TRBV29-1
TGTGCCAGCAGCCCTACTATAGCGGGGATTAGCACAGATACGCAGTATTTT CASSPTIAGISTDTQYF TRBJ2-3 NA TRBD2 TRBV5-6
TGTGCCAGCAGTACTGGCGGCAGGGCTGGGGCCAACGTCCTGACTTTC CASSTGGRAGANVLTF TRBJ2-6 NA NA TRBV25-1
TGTGCCAGCAGTCCAACAGGGACCCGCGGCTACACCTTC CASSPTGTRGYTF TRBJ1-2 NA NA TRBV27
TGTGCCAGCCAAGGGGTACGGGATGAGCAGTTCTTC CASQGVRDEQFF TRBJ2-1 NA NA TRBV27
TGTGCCAGCAGCTTGATGAGCGAGGTACTGAACACTGAAGCTTTCTTT CASSLMSEVLNTEAFF TRBJ1-1 NA NA TRBV5-5
TGTGCCAGCAGTCCTAGGCAGGGGAGTCGCTACGAGCAGTACTTC CASSPRQGSRYEQYF TRBJ2-7 NA NA TRBV28
TGTGCCAGCTCACCTCAGTTCGGGGGATGGGGCACAGATACGCAGTATTTT CASSPQFGGWGTDTQYF TRBJ2-3 NA NA TRBV18
TGTGCCATCAAAGGAGGTTACTATGGCTACACCTTC CAIKGGYYGYTF TRBJ1-2 few NA TRBV10-3
TGTGCTAGTGGGGGGGGACAGAAACAACAAGATACGCAGTATTTT CASGGGQKQQDTQYF TRBJ2-3 once NA TRBV12-5
TGTGCCAGCAGCCTACAGGGATTTGGGTACGAGCAGTACTTC CASSLQGFGYEQYF TRBJ2-7 NA NA TRBV5-6
TGTGCCAGCAGTCGCGCCAACTTTCAGGGCCCATACTATGGCTACACCTTC CASSRANFQGPYYGYTF TRBJ1-2 NA NA TRBV27
TGTGCCAGCAGTTTTCTCGTAGTCGCAGGCGTAAACTACAATGAGCAGTTCTTC CASSFLVVAGVNYNEQFF TRBJ2-1 NA NA TRBV27
TGTGCCAGTACTATGAGACAGGGGATCACAGATACGCAGTATTTT CASTMRQGITDTQYF TRBJ2-3 once TRBD1 TRBV19
TGCGCCAGCAGCTTGGATGTAGGGGGCACTGAAGCTTTCTTT CASSLDVGGTEAFF TRBJ1-1 few NA TRBV5-1
TGTGCCAGCCATACCCGGGTAGCGGGAGTCTCCTACGAGCAGTACTTC CASHTRVAGVSYEQYF TRBJ2-7 NA TRBD2 TRBV28
TGTGCCAGCAGTATCGACCTAGGGGGCTGGGTCCTGACTTTC CASSIDLGGWVLTF TRBJ2-6 NA TRBD1 TRBV28
TGTGCCAGCAGCCCTAGCCAGTTTGTTACGCAGTATTTT CASSPSQFVTQYF TRBJ2-3 NA NA TRBV7-6
TGTGCCTGGAGTTTAGCGGGAGGCCCGTACAATGAGCAGTTCTTC CAWSLAGGPYNEQFF TRBJ2-1 NA TRBD2 TRBV30
TGTGCCAGCAGTTTAATCCGCTCGGGGTCGAACACCGGGGAGCTGTTTTTT CASSLIRSGSNTGELFF TRBJ2-2 NA NA TRBV27
TGTGCCAGCAGCTTAGGACAGAAATATGGCTACACCTTC CASSLGQKYGYTF TRBJ1-2 few NA TRBV7-9
TGTGCCAGCGGGACAGGGGGCAAGAATGAGCAGTTCTTC CASGTGGKNEQFF TRBJ2-1 NA TRBD1 TRBV28
TGTGCCAGCAGTGCAATACAGGGGGGAGAGACCCAGTACTTC CASSAIQGGETQYF TRBJ2-5 NA TRBD1 TRBV2
TGTGCCAGCACCCCCCGGGGGACTAGTCAGTTCTTC CASTPRGTSQFF TRBJ2-1 NA TRBD2 TRBV2
TGTGCCGGGCAGGTCGGGAACTACGAGCAGTACTTC CAGQVGNYEQYF TRBJ2-7 NA NA TRBV27
TGTGCCAGCAGTGGGACAGGGCGGACAGAAGTGGGCAAAAACATTCAGTACTTC CASSGTGRTEVGKNIQYF TRBJ2-4 NA TRBD1 TRBV2
TGTGCCAGTAGCCTACGCGAGGGAACCACTGAAGCTTTCTTT CASSLREGTTEAFF TRBJ1-1 once NA TRBV19
TGTGCCAGCAGCTTATCCCCGGGACAGGGGGCGAGGGGCTATGGCTACACCTTC CASSLSPGQGARGYGYTF TRBJ1-2 NA TRBD1 TRBV7-9
TGTGCCAGCAGCCGAACGGGTTGGGGACTAGCGGGAAAGGTCTCCTACAATGAGCAGTTCTTC CASSRTGWGLAGKVSYNEQFF TRBJ2-1 NA TRBD2 TRBV4-2